The entry below gives a single T cell receptor beta chain sequence along with its context. Its target is unknown. Germline CDR1 and CDR2: SGDLS and YYNGEE. The CDR3 spans 13 residues. V dropped 3 bases and J dropped 7; count of bases not matched to a gene: 6. TCR beta CDR3 regions were amplified from RNA transcripts. The HTBI primer set served for first-round RT-PCR of the TCR CDR3. TCRdb fed the multiplex PCR reads into MiXCR, producing one record per CDR3 protein. This sample has a few hundred thousand distinct CDR3 sequences; less than 25% occur once, and the top ten carry around 27%. Clinical symptoms, serum thyroxine and TRAb, thyroid ultrasound and orbital computed tomography together formed the diagnostic basis. This specimen belongs to a study of T cells in Graves' hyperthyroidism and ophthalmopathy. Study observations and caveats: The model forecast ophthalmopathy, anticipating it by a median about 7 months before onset. Most expanded thyroid clonotypes above 0.001 recurred in blood. Using 13 V-J features, a model discriminated ophthalmopathy from stable hyperthyroidism.

This sequence was found in a man aged 18 to 29 with Graves' hyperthyroidism. This chain links TRBV9 with TRBJ1-1, with TRBD1 matching over 7 bases. Sequencing input: blood. In DNA form, the CDR3 reads TGTGCCAGCAGCGCAGGGGGTGGGGATGAAGCTTTCTTT. The encoded protein is CASSAGGGDEAFF.